These T cell receptor beta chains were read from a single sample in a study of beta chain features in type 1 diabetes. Assay: immunoSEQ multiplex PCR; the TCRdb copy retains only in-frame clones and omits some. The repertoire holds some 230,000 clones, with more than 9% as singletons. Input material: naive CD4+ T cells from blood. Source of these receptors: a woman aged 18-29 years in good health. Each CDR3 is given with its conserved first and last residue. Each record gives: V gene, CDR3 length, J gene, CDR3 protein.

>TRBV11-2|15|TRBJ2-7
CASRLTSGRAYEQYF
>TRBV6-5|12|TRBJ1-2
CASRGQGYGYTF
>TRBV6-4|14|TRBJ1-2
CASSRNTGDYGYTF
>TRBV7-9|12|TRBJ1-5
CASSRDSQPQHF
>TRBV30|14|TRBJ2-7
CAWSVQGLYYEQYF
>TRBV6-6|14|TRBJ1-1
CASSYSSQGTEAFF
>TRBV10-3|16|TRBJ1-1
CAISEGPQGARTEAFF
>TRBV5-6|16|TRBJ2-2
CASSLQGTGGTGELFF
>TRBV5-1|12|TRBJ2-2
CASGGGAGELFF
>TRBV14|15|TRBJ2-7
CASSLPDRFFHEQYF
>TRBV5-1|13|TRBJ1-2
CASMGQGLDGYTF
>TRBV12-5|15|TRBJ1-1
CASGASGTRRVEAFF
>TRBV5-4|14|TRBJ1-1
CASSLVAVNTEAFF
>TRBV19|15|TRBJ1-5
CASRLDRAGNQPQHF
>TRBV30|15|TRBJ1-5
CAWGAQGRSNQPQHF
>TRBV6-5|16|TRBJ1-2
CASSYSTLQPNYGYTF
>TRBV30|14|TRBJ2-2
CALGLAANTGELFF
>TRBV5-6|13|TRBJ2-7
CASSLGGTYEQYF
>TRBV6-1|16|TRBJ1-6
CASSEMSETRGSPLHF
>TRBV30|14|TRBJ1-2
CAGRRAGAFFGYTF
>TRBV21-1|13|TRBJ1-1
CATPSGWVTEAFF
>TRBV4-2|19|TRBJ2-5
CASSQERTSGRAGQETQYF
>TRBV2|13|TRBJ2-1
CASSGQGTGEQFF
>TRBV6-1|15|TRBJ2-7
CASSELRGPPYEQYF
>TRBV18|16|TRBJ1-2
CASSPPGKGASAGYTF
>TRBV5-1|15|TRBJ2-2
CASSLDQGNTGELFF
>TRBV18|15|TRBJ2-7
CASSLGTVDTYEQYF